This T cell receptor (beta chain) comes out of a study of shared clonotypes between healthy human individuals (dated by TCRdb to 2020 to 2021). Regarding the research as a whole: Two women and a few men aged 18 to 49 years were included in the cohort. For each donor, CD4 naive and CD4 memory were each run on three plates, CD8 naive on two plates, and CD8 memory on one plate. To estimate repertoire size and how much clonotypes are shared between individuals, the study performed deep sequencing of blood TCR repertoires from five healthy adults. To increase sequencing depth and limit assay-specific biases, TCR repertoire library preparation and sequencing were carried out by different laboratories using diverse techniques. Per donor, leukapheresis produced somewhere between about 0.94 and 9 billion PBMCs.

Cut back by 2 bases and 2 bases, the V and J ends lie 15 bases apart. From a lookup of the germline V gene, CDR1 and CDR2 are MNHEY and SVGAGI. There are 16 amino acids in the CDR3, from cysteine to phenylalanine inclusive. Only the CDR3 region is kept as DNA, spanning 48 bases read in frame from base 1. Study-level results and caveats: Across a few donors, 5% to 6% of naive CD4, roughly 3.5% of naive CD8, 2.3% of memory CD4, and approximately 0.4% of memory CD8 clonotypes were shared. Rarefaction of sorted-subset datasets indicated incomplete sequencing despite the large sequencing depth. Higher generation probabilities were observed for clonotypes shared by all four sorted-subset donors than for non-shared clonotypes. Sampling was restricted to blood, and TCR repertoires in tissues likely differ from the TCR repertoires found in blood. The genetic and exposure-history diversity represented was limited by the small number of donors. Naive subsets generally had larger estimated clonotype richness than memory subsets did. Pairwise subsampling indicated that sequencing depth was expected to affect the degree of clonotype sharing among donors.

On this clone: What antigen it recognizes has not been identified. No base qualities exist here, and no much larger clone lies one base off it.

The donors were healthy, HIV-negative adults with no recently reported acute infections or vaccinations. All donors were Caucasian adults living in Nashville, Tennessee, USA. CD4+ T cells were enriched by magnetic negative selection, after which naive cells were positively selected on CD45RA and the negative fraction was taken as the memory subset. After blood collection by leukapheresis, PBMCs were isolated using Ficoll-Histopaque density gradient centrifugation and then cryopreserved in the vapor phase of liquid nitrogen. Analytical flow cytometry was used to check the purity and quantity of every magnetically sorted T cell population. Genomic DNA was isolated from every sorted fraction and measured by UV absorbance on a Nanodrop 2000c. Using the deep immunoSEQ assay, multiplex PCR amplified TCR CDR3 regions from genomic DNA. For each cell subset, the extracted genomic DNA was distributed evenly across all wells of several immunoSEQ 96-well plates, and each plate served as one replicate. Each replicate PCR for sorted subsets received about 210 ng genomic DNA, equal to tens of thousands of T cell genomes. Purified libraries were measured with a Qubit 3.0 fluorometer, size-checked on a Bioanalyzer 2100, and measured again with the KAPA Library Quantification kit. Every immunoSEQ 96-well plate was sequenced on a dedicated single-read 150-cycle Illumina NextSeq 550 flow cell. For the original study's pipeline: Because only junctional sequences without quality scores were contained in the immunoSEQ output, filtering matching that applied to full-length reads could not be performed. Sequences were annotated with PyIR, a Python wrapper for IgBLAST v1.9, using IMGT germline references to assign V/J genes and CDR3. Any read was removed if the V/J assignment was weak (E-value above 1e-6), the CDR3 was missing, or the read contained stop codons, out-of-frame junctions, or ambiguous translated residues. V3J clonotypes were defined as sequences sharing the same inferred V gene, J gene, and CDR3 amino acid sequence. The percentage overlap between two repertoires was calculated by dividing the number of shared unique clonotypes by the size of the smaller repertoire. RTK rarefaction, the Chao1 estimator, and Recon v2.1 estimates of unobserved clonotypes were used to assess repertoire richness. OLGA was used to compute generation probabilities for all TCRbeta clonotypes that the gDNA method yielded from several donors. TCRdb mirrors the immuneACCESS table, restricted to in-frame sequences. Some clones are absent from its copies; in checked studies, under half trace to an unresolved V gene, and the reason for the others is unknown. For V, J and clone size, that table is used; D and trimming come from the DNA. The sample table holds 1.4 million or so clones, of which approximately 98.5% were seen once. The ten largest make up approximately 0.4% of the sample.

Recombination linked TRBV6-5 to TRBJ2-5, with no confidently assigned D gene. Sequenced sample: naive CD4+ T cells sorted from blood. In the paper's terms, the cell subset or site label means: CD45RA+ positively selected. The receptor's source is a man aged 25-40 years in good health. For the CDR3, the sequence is CASSYASITKQETQYF. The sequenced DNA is TGTGCCAGCAGTTACGCCTCGATAACGAAGCAAGAGACCCAGTACTTC.